The next 9 T cell receptor beta chains were all read from a single sample in a study of CD8+CD57+ T cells in acquired aplastic anemia. Genomic DNA was employed as the template in profiling TCR beta VDJ and CDR3. TCRdb independently ran MiXCR on the reads; one entry per CDR3 protein. The sample consists of about 420,000 distinct CDR3 sequences, 55% to 70% of them appearing once. Sample: sorted CD4+, CD8+, or CD8+CD57+ T cells (not recorded which) from PBMCs. These receptors were collected from a human donor in good health, serving as a control.

V and J are TRBV29-1 and TRBJ1-1, with TRBD1 matching 7 bases. This CDR3 has 13 amino acids. Germline V lookup: CDR1 SQVTM, CDR2 ANQGSEA. Losses at the gene ends were 6 bases for V and 2 bases for J; bases not matched to a gene: 6. The CDR3: CSVSDRTNTEAFF. The DNA for the CDR3 is TGCAGCGTCTCGGACAGGACTAACACTGAAGCTTTCTTT.

This clonotype was counted a single time. The V call is TRBV12-3 or TRBV12-4, the J call TRBJ1-2; 7 bases line up with TRBD1. This CDR3 is 14 amino acids long. V lost 5 bases, J lost 4 bases, and 7 bases stayed unmatched. CDR3 in amino acids: CASSLTGVVYGYTF. CDR3 sequence (DNA): TGTGCCAGCAGTCTTACAGGGGTCGTCTATGGCTACACCTTC.

This clonotype was recorded at least ten times. This chain connects TRBV5-4 to TRBJ2-3; the match to TRBD2 covers 12 bases. Germline lookup yields CDR1 SGHNT and CDR2 YYREEE (reference sequence). After removal of 0 bases from V and 4 bases from J, the junction contained 3 bases not matched to a gene. This CDR3 spans 16 amino acids. CDR3 DNA sequence: TGTGCCAGCAGCTTGGCCGCTAGCGGGGGGGCAGATACGCAGTATTTT. As protein: CASSLAASGGADTQYF.

On this clonotype itself: One end of the junction varies from germline; a read error may be responsible. This sequence joins TRBV7-9 and TRBJ2-2, with D unresolved. This CDR3 has 16 amino acids. Germline V gene lookup returns CDR1 SEHNR and CDR2 FQNEAQ (reference sequence). The CDR3 DNA reads as TGTGCCACCAGCTTAAGTACCGACGCGAGCTACACCTTCCTGTTTTTT. This sequence encodes CATSLSTDASYTFLFF.

CDR3 sequence (DNA): TGCGCCAGCAGCACGGACAGGGAAAATGAGCAGTTCTTC. The encoded protein is CASSTDRENEQFF. The chain combines TRBV5-1 with TRBJ2-1, with 8 bases fitting TRBD1. The CDR3 has 13 amino acids. V dropped 4 bases and J dropped 7; count of bases not matched to a gene: 4. Germline CDR1 and CDR2: SGHRS and YFSETQ.

A note on this clonotype: No conserved phenylalanine or tryptophan ends this CDR3, so it is likely a read error. The DNA is omitted, as the CDR3 cannot be located on it reliably, and the CDR3 follows TCRdb's listing. The chain recombines TRBV7-2 with TRBJ1-2; the table calls TRBD1, which could not be checked here. The CDR3 has 12 residues if both end residues are counted. Per germline, CDR1 SGHTA and CDR2 FQGNSA. CDR3: CASSLGIRGTEL.

CDR3 sequence reads: CASSEPYGTGYGYTF. CDR3 coding DNA: TGTGCCAGCAGCGAACCTTACGGGACGGGCTATGGCTACACCTTC. The chain couples TRBV7-9 to TRBJ1-2; a possible D gene is TRBD1 (5 bases). The germline gives CDR1 SEHNR, CDR2 FQNEAQ (reference sequence). This CDR3 has 15 amino acids. Trimming removed 5 bases at V and 4 bases at J, with 17 bases between.

The genes are TRBV5-1 and TRBJ2-7; 7 nucleotides line up with TRBD1. The CDR3 has 14 residues. The J segment lost 7 bases and the V segment lost 4 bases, leaving 11 bases of the junction unmatched. Germline CDR1 SGHRS, CDR2 YFSETQ. In DNA, the CDR3 is TGCGCCAGCAGCATTCGGACAGGCTTCGGGGAGCAGTACTTC. Protein product: CASSIRTGFGEQYF. The full variable domain, its missing parts supplied by reference TRBV5-1 and TRBJ2-7, is KAGVTQTPRYLIKTRGQQVTLSCSPISGHRSVSWYQQTPGQGLQFLFEYFSETQRNKGNFPGRFSGRQFSNSRSEMNVSTLELGDSALYLCASSIRTGFGEQYFGPGTRLTVT.

The table lists this clonotype with a few counts. The rearrangement joins TRBV10-2 to TRBJ2-1; TRBD2 agrees at 9 bases. V shed 7 bases, J shed 10 bases, and the junction held 8 bases outside the gene matches. This CDR3 has 13 residues. Germline V CDR1 and CDR2: WSHSY, SAAADI. The CDR3 region is CASTKGLAGEQFF. The CDR3 DNA sequence: TGCGCCAGCACCAAAGGGCTAGCGGGAGAGCAGTTCTTC.